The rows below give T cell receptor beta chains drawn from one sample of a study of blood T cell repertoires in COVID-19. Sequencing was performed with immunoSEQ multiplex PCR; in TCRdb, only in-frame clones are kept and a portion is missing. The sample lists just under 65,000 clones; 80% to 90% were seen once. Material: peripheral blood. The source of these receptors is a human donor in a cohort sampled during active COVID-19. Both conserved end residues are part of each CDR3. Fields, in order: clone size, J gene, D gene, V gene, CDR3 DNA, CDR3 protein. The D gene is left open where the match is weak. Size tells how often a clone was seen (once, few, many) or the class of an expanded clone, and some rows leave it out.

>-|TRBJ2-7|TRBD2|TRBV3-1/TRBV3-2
TGTGCCAGCAGCCATTCCCCCCTAGCGGGAATTCGGTACGAGCAGTACTTC
CASSHSPLAGIRYEQYF
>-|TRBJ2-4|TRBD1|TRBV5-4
TGTGCCAGCAGCCTACAGGGGCCCCTCAAAAACATTCAGTACTTC
CASSLQGPLKNIQYF
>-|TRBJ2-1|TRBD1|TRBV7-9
TGTGCCAGCAGCCAACCTAGGACAGGGTCTTTGGACAATGAGCAGTTCTTC
CASSQPRTGSLDNEQFF
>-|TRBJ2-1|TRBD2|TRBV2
TGTGCCAGCAGTGAGGGGCTAGCGGGAGGCCCCTGGAATGAGCAGTTCTTC
CASSEGLAGGPWNEQFF
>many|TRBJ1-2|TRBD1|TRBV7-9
TGTGCCAGCAGCTTAGGAGTCTATATCGACAGGGTAAATGGTGGCTACACCTTC
CASSLGVYIDRVNGGYTF
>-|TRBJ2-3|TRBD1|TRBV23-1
TGCGCCAGCAGTCACCTACCCCGGGACAGGGTCCCAGATACGCAGTATTTT
CASSHLPRDRVPDTQYF
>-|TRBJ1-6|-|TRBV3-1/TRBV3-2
TGTGCCAGCACCAGACAGTATAATTCACCCCTCCACTTT
CASTRQYNSPLHF
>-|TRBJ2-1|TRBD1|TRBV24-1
TGTGCCACCAGTGATCCAAGACAGGGGAGGAATGAGCAGTTCTTC
CATSDPRQGRNEQFF
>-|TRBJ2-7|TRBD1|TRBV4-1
TGCGCCAGCAGCCAAGACCACCGACAGGGCAGACGCGAGCAGTACTTC
CASSQDHRQGRREQYF
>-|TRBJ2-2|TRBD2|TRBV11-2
TGTGCCAGCAGCTTAGAGGCTAGCGGGGGAAAGGAAACCGGGGAGCTGTTTTTT
CASSLEASGGKETGELFF
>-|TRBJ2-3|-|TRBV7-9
TGTGCCAGCAGCCCCCCCGGAGATACGCAGTATTTT
CASSPPGDTQYF
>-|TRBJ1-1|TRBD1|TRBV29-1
TGCAGCGTTGAAACGGGACAGGGAACTGAAGCTTTCTTT
CSVETGQGTEAFF
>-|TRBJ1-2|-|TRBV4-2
TGTGCCAGCAGCCAAGTTGGAAGTTCTCGGGGGAGGGGTGGCTACACCTTC
CASSQVGSSRGRGGYTF
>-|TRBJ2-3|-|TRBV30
TGTGCCTGGAGACGACAGGAGCTTGATACGCAGTATTTT
CAWRRQELDTQYF
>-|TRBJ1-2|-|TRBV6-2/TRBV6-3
TGTGCCAGCAGTTACAAAGGGGGATCGCTGGGCTACACCTTC
CASSYKGGSLGYTF
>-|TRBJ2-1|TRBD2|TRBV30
TGTGCCTGGAGCCTCGGACTAGCGGGGGGGCTGCGGAATGAGCAGTTCTTC
CAWSLGLAGGLRNEQFF
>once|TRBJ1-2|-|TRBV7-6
TGTGCCAGCAGCTTAGGGCGGGGGGCTATAGGCTACACCTTC
CASSLGRGAIGYTF
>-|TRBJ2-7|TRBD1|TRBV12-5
TGTGCTAGTGGCCGGGACAGGGGAAAGTACGAGCAGTACTTC
CASGRDRGKYEQYF